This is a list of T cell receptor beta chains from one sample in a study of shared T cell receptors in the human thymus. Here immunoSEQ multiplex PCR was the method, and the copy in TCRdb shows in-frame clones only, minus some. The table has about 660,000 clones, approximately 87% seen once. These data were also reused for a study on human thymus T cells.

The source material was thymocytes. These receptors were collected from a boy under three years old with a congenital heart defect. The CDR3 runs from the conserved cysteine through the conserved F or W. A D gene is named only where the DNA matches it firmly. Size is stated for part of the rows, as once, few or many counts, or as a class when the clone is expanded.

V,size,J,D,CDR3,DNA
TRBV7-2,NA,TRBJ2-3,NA,CASSLSRADTQYF,TGTGCCAGCAGCCTCTCCCGGGCAGATACGCAGTATTTT
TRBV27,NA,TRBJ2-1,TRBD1,CASSPGQGDHNEQFF,TGTGCCAGCAGTCCCGGACAGGGGGACCACAATGAGCAGTTCTTC
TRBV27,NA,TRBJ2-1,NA,CASSLMKGENEQFF,TGTGCCAGCAGTTTAATGAAGGGGGAGAATGAGCAGTTCTTC
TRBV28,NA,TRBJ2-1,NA,CASTPGVRGDEQFF,TGTGCCAGCACCCCGGGGGTCAGGGGGGATGAGCAGTTCTTC
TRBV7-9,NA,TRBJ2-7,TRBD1,CASSATGGAKWSEQYF,TGTGCCAGCAGCGCAACAGGGGGCGCTAAATGGTCCGAGCAGTACTTC
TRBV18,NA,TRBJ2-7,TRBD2,CASSPSGASGNLHEQYF,TGTGCCAGCTCACCAAGTGGGGCTAGCGGGAACCTACACGAGCAGTACTTC
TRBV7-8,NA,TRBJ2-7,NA,CASSPGTPGQYF,TGTGCCAGCAGTCCCGGGACACCCGGGCAGTACTTC
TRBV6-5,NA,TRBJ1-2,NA,CASSSPTDNYGYTF,TGTGCCAGCAGTTCCCCGACAGACAACTATGGCTACACCTTC
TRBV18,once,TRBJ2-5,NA,CASSPVPETQYF,TGTGCCAGCTCACCAGTCCCGGAGACCCAGTACTTC
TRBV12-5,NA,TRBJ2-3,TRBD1,CASGLAFGQGITDTQYF,TGTGCTAGTGGTTTGGCCTTCGGACAGGGAATAACAGATACGCAGTATTTT
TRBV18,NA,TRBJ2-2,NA,CASSPPQGKDTGELFF,TGTGCCAGCTCACCACCTCAGGGGAAGGACACCGGGGAGCTGTTTTTT
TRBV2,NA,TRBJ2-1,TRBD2,CASTPTSGRSPYNEQFF,TGTGCCAGCACCCCGACTAGCGGGAGAAGCCCATACAATGAGCAGTTCTTC
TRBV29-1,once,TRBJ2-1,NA,CSGGNRVRDNEQFF,TGCAGCGGGGGGAACAGGGTTCGGGATAATGAGCAGTTCTTC
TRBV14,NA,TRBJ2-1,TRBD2,CASTRGRAYNEQFF,TGTGCCAGCACTCGCGGGAGGGCCTACAATGAGCAGTTCTTC
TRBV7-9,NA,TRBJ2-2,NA,CASIQSPGTGTGELFF,TGTGCCAGCATCCAATCCCCAGGGACTGGGACCGGGGAGCTGTTTTTT
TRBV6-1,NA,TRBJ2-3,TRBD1,CASSEMMDRVIF,TGTGCCAGCAGTGAAATGATGGACAGGGTTATCTTT
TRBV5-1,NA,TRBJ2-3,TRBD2,CASSISGRGTDTQYF,TGCGCCAGCAGCATTAGCGGGAGGGGCACAGATACGCAGTATTTT
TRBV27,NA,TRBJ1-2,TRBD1,CASSLMGTGAEGYTF,TGTGCCAGCAGTTTAATGGGGACAGGGGCCGAAGGCTACACCTTC
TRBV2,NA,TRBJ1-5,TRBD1,CASSNRDRGKDSNQPQHF,TGTGCCAGCAGTAACCGGGACAGGGGCAAAGATAGCAATCAGCCCCAGCATTTT
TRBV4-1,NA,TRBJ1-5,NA,CASSQDFPQGWGASSNQPQHF,TGCGCCAGCAGCCAAGATTTCCCCCAGGGGTGGGGAGCTTCTAGCAATCAGCCCCAGCATTTT
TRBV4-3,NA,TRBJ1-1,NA,CASSQDWAGVGTEAFF,TGCGCCAGCAGCCAAGATTGGGCAGGGGTGGGCACTGAAGCTTTCTTT
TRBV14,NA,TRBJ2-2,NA,CASSQGPRPRLHTGELFF,TGTGCCAGCAGCCAAGGACCGAGACCTCGACTACACACCGGGGAGCTGTTTTTT
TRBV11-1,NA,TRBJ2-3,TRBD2,CASSWVSTSGTDTQYF,TGTGCCAGCAGCTGGGTGAGCACTAGCGGGACAGATACGCAGTATTTT
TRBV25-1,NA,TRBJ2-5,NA,CASSEGGKLYQETQYF,TGTGCCAGCAGTGAAGGGGGCAAATTGTACCAAGAGACCCAGTACTTC
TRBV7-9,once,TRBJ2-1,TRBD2,CASSLALTGLAYNEQFF,TGTGCCAGCAGCTTAGCGCTTACGGGACTAGCCTACAATGAGCAGTTCTTC
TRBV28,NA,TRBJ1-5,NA,CASTPGRESQPQHF,TGTGCCAGCACCCCCGGAAGGGAGAGTCAGCCCCAGCATTTT
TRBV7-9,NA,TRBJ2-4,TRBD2,CASSFTYGLAGEAKNIQYF,TGTGCCAGCAGCTTCACGTATGGACTAGCGGGTGAGGCCAAAAACATTCAGTACTTC
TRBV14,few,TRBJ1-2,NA,CASSQDSLNYGYTF,TGTGCCAGCAGCCAAGATTCCCTTAACTATGGCTACACCTTC
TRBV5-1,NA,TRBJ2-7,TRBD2,CASSPILAGGRTYEQYF,TGCGCCAGCAGCCCGATACTAGCGGGAGGGCGTACCTACGAGCAGTACTTC
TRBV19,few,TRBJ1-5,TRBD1,CASSRQGAVQPQHF,TGTGCCAGCAGTAGGCAGGGGGCAGTACAGCCCCAGCATTTT
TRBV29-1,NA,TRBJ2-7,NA,CSVDQYEQYF,TGCAGCGTTGACCAGTACGAGCAGTACTTC
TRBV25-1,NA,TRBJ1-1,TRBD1,CASSDRGQGRITEAFF,TGTGCCAGCAGTGATCGAGGACAGGGCCGTATCACTGAAGCTTTCTTT
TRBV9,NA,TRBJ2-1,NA,CASSVGGGSMGYNEQFF,TGTGCCAGCAGCGTAGGAGGTGGGAGTATGGGTTACAATGAGCAGTTCTTC
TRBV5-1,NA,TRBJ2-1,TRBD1,CASSLRTGASEMKQRDSLNEQFF,TGCGCCAGCAGCCTTAGGACAGGGGCGAGCGAGATGAAGCAACGAGACAGTCTTAATGAGCAGTTCTTC
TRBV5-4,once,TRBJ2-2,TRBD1,CASSCGQVAGELFF,TGTGCCAGCAGCTGCGGACAGGTAGCCGGGGAGCTGTTTTTT
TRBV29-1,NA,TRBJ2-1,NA,CSVEGGRPNNEQFF,TGCAGCGTTGAGGGGGGTAGGCCCAACAATGAGCAGTTCTTC
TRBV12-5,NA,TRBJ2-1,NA,CASGLETGRGIYEQFF,TGTGCTAGTGGTTTGGAAACAGGGAGGGGGATCTATGAGCAGTTCTTC
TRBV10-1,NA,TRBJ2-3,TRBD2,CASSEGTSPSTDTQYF,TGCGCCAGCAGTGAAGGGACTAGTCCGAGCACAGATACGCAGTATTTT
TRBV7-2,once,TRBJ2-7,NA,CASSSAGTLSGEQYF,TGTGCCAGCAGCTCCGCCGGGACTCTGTCTGGCGAGCAGTACTTC
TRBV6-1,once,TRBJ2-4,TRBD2,CASSESKRERTIQYF,TGTGCCAGCAGTGAAAGTAAGCGGGAGAGGACCATTCAGTACTTC
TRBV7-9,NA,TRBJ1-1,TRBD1,CASTFRDRGHPMNTEAFF,TGTGCCAGCACCTTCCGGGACAGGGGGCACCCCATGAACACTGAAGCTTTCTTT
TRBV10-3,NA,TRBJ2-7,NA,CAISERGHGASYEQYF,TGTGCCATCAGTGAGAGGGGACATGGAGCCTCCTACGAGCAGTACTTC
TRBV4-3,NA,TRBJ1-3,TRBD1,CASSQSHRGQGGNTIYF,TGCGCCAGCAGCCAATCCCACCGGGGACAGGGTGGAAACACCATATATTTT
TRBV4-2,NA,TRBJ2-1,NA,CASSLPRGEQFF,TGTGCCAGCAGCCTACCGAGGGGGGAGCAGTTCTTC
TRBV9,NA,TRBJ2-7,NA,CASSVATGLSYEQYF,TGTGCCAGCAGCGTAGCCACAGGGTTGTCCTACGAGCAGTACTTC
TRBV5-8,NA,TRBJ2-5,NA,CASSLGVPYQEAQYF,TGTGCCAGCAGCTTGGGTGTTCCCTACCAAGAGGCCCAGTACTTC
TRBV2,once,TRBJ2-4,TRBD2,CASSAPGGIRTKNIQYF,TGTGCCAGCAGTGCTCCGGGGGGGATAAGGACCAAAAACATTCAGTACTTC
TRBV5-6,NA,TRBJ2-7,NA,CASSLETGHEQYF,TGTGCCAGCAGCTTGGAGACTGGCCACGAGCAGTACTTC
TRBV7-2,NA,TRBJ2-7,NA,CASSLAYSRSSYEQYF,TGTGCCAGCAGCTTAGCCTACTCCCGGAGCTCCTACGAGCAGTACTTC
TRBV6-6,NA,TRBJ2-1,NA,CASSQGLAYNEQFF,TGTGCCAGCAGCCAGGGGCTGGCCTACAATGAGCAGTTCTTC
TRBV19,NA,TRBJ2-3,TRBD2,CASVGRARSTDTQYF,TGTGCCAGTGTTGGGAGGGCCAGGAGCACAGATACGCAGTATTTT
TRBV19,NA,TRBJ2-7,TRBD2,CASSMASGTYEQYF,TGTGCCAGTAGTATGGCTAGCGGAACCTACGAGCAGTACTTC
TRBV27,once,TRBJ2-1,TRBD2,CASLKPGLAGVEQFF,TGTGCCAGCCTAAAACCGGGACTAGCGGGAGTTGAGCAGTTCTTC